This TCR beta chain was sequenced for a study of blood T cell repertoires in COVID-19. Looking at the study overall: Acute and convalescent COVID-19 specimens originated in the United States, Italy and Spain. In each case, the material was cDNA or gDNA derived from T cells, B-cell-depleted T cells, or PBMCs.

Per the study methods: Reference gene primers were amplified, and this amplification served to estimate nucleated cell counts. This table comes from immunoSEQ multiplex PCR, and its TCRdb copy is limited to in-frame clones, with some not included. That table supplies the V and J calls and clone size; D and trimming were determined from the DNA. The table lists hundreds of thousands of clones, over 75% of them singletons. In terms of age and location, participants ranged from about 18 to 90 years and lived in fewer than 30 US areas. CDR1 and CDR2 (germline): LGHDT, YNNKEL (reference sequence). The V gene end was trimmed by 0 bases and the J gene end by 5 bases; junction bases not matched to a gene: 10. This CDR3 is 19 amino acids long. This clone came up once.

The TCR was taken from a man aged 25 to 45 with acute COVID-19. The V gene is TRBV3-1 (or the pseudogene TRBV3-2), the J gene TRBJ2-3, with 14 bases aligning to TRBD2. Source material: PBMCs or T cells enriched from blood (not recorded which). The CDR3 protein is CASSQDPPGLAGGIDTQYF. In nucleotides, the CDR3 is TGTGCCAGCAGCCAAGATCCCCCCGGACTAGCGGGGGGCATAGATACGCAGTATTTT.